A selection of T cell receptor beta chains follows, all from one sample in a study of cytomegalovirus exposure and HLA in healthy donors. Assay: immunoSEQ multiplex PCR; the TCRdb copy retains only in-frame clones and omits some. Of roughly 140,000 clones listed, around 80% were seen once; the top ten hold approximately 5.1%. The material sequenced was PBMCs. The receptors shown here come from a male donor in good health and CMV-seronegative. Each CDR3 is given with its conserved first and last residue. The order of the fields is V gene, J gene, D gene, clone size, CDR3 DNA, CDR3 protein. D genes are given only for firm matches. Clone sizes are given selectively: once, few, many, or a class where the clone is expanded.

v_call: TRBV9; j_call: TRBJ2-3; d_call: TRBD2; clone_size: -; cdr3_nt: TGTGCCAGCAGCACCTTTAGCGGGGGGGGCACAGATACGCAGTATTTT; cdr3_aa: CASSTFSGGGTDTQYF
v_call: TRBV6-5; j_call: TRBJ1-1; d_call: TRBD1; clone_size: -; cdr3_nt: TGTGCCAGCAGTTTTGCTACCGGGACAGTGAACACTGAAGCTTTCTTT; cdr3_aa: CASSFATGTVNTEAFF
v_call: TRBV9; j_call: TRBJ1-1; d_call: TRBD1; clone_size: -; cdr3_nt: TGTGCCAGCAGCGTAAGTCAGGGGGTCGCGGCTTTCTTT; cdr3_aa: CASSVSQGVAAFF
v_call: TRBV10-3; j_call: TRBJ2-2; d_call: -; clone_size: -; cdr3_nt: TGTGCCATCAGTGAGTCGGGAGGGACAACCGGGGAGCTGTTTTTT; cdr3_aa: CAISESGGTTGELFF
v_call: TRBV13; j_call: TRBJ2-5; d_call: -; clone_size: -; cdr3_nt: TGTGCCAGCAGCTCCCCCCAGGGGACGGGAGAGACCCAGTACTTC; cdr3_aa: CASSSPQGTGETQYF
v_call: TRBV9; j_call: TRBJ2-1; d_call: TRBD2; clone_size: -; cdr3_nt: TGTGCCAGCAGCCTCGGGGGGGCGAGAAGTAATGAGCAGTTCTTC; cdr3_aa: CASSLGGARSNEQFF
v_call: TRBV30; j_call: TRBJ1-2; d_call: -; clone_size: -; cdr3_nt: TGTGCCTGGAGTTTGCCGCCAGGCTATGGCTACACCTTC; cdr3_aa: CAWSLPPGYGYTF
v_call: TRBV7-2; j_call: TRBJ2-3; d_call: TRBD1; clone_size: -; cdr3_nt: TGTGCCAGCAGCTCTTACAGGGGCAGCTCGGATACGCAGTATTTT; cdr3_aa: CASSSYRGSSDTQYF
v_call: TRBV2; j_call: TRBJ1-4; d_call: -; clone_size: -; cdr3_nt: TGTGCCAGCAGTAGGTATGCGGGCGGCGAAAAACTGTTTTTT; cdr3_aa: CASSRYAGGEKLFF
v_call: TRBV7-2; j_call: TRBJ1-1; d_call: -; clone_size: -; cdr3_nt: TGTGCCAGCAGCTTCGGCAGGGTTGGGGCTTTCTTT; cdr3_aa: CASSFGRVGAFF
v_call: TRBV4-3; j_call: TRBJ2-1; d_call: TRBD2; clone_size: -; cdr3_nt: TGCGCCAGCAGCCAAGATATGGGGGGGACTTACAATGAGCAGTTCTTC; cdr3_aa: CASSQDMGGTYNEQFF
v_call: TRBV18; j_call: TRBJ2-2; d_call: TRBD1; clone_size: -; cdr3_nt: TGTGCCAGCTCACCAGGGACAGGGGCCTTCACCGGGGAGCTGTTTTTT; cdr3_aa: CASSPGTGAFTGELFF
v_call: TRBV7-7; j_call: TRBJ2-5; d_call: TRBD2; clone_size: -; cdr3_nt: TGTGCCAGCAGCTTAGCACTAGCGGGGGGTCAAGAGACCCAGTACTTC; cdr3_aa: CASSLALAGGQETQYF
v_call: TRBV11-2; j_call: TRBJ2-1; d_call: -; clone_size: few; cdr3_nt: TGTGCCAGCAGCACCAGTGCGGCAGGGTTTGGTGAGCAGTTCTTC; cdr3_aa: CASSTSAAGFGEQFF
v_call: TRBV30; j_call: TRBJ2-7; d_call: TRBD1; clone_size: -; cdr3_nt: TGTGCCTGGAGTACTAGGACAGGTTTTTTGGTCTACGAGCAGTACTTC; cdr3_aa: CAWSTRTGFLVYEQYF
v_call: TRBV29-1; j_call: TRBJ2-7; d_call: -; clone_size: -; cdr3_nt: TGCAGCTTCTGGGACATCTCCTACGAGCAGTACTTC; cdr3_aa: CSFWDISYEQYF
v_call: TRBV9; j_call: TRBJ1-3; d_call: -; clone_size: -; cdr3_nt: TGTGCCAGCAGCGTGGCGGGAGCAGGAAACACCATATATTTT; cdr3_aa: CASSVAGAGNTIYF
v_call: TRBV5-5; j_call: TRBJ2-3; d_call: -; clone_size: -; cdr3_nt: TGTGCCAGCAGCTTGGGCGGTACGCAGTATTTT; cdr3_aa: CASSLGGTQYF